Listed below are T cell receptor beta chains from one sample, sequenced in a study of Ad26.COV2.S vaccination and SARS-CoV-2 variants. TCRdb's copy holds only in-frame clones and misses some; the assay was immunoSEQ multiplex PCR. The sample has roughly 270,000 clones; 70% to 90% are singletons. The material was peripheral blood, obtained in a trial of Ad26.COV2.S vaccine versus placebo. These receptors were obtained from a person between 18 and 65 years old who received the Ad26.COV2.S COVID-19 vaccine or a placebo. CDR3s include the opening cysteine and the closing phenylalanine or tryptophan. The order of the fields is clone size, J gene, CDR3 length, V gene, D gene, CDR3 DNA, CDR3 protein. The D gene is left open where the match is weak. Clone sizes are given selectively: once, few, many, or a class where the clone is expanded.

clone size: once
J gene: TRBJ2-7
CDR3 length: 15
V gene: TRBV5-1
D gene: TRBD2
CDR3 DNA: TGCGCCAGCAGCGTAAGACTAGCGGGGGTGCAGGCGCAGTACTTC
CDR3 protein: CASSVRLAGVQAQYF

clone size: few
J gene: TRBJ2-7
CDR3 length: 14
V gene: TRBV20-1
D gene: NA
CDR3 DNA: TGCAGTGCTAGTCGCAAACAGCGAAGTTACGAGCAGTACTTC
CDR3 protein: CSASRKQRSYEQYF

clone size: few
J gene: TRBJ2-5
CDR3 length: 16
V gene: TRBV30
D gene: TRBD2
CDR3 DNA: TGTGCCTGGAGTGTACCTGGGCTAGCGGGAAAAGAGACCCAGTACTTC
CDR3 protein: CAWSVPGLAGKETQYF

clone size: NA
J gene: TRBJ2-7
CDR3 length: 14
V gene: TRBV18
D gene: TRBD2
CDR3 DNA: TGTGCCAGCTCACCAAAAGATGGACTAGCGGAGCAGTACTTC
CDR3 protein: CASSPKDGLAEQYF

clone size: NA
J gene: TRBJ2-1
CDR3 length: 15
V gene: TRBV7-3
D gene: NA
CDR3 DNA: TGTGCCAGCAGCTCAGCCGTGGGGGGCTGGGATGAGCAGTTCTTC
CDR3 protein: CASSSAVGGWDEQFF

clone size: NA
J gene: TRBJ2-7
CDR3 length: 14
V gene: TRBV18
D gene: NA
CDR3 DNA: TGTGCCAGCTCACCGCCGGAGGGTAGTCACGAGCAGTACTTC
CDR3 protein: CASSPPEGSHEQYF

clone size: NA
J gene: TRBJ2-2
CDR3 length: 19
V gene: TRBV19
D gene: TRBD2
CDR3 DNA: TGTGCCAGTAGTATAGAAGGGACTAGCGGGAGGGCCCTTCCCGGGGAGCTGTTTTTT
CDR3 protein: CASSIEGTSGRALPGELFF

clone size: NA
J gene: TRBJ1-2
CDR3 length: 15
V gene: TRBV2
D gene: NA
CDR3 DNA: TGTGCCAGCAGTGTAATGGGACAAGGAGGCTATGGCTACACCTTC
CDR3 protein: CASSVMGQGGYGYTF

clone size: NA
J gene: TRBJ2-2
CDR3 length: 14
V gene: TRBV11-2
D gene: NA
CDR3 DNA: TGTGCCAGCAGCCCACCCTGGAGGGCCGGGGAGCTGTTTTTT
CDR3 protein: CASSPPWRAGELFF

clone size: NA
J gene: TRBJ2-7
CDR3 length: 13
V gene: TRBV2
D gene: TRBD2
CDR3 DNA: TGTGCCAGCAGTGGGGAGGGAGCCTACGAGCAGTACTTC
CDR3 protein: CASSGEGAYEQYF

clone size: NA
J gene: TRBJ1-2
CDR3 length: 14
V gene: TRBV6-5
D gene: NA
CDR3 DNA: TGTGCCAGCAGAAGCTGGAGAACCACTGATGGCTACACCTTC
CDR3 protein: CASRSWRTTDGYTF

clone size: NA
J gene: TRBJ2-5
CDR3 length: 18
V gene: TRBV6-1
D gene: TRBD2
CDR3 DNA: TGTGCCAGCAGTGATTTTACTAGCGGGACCTCCGCCCAAGAGACCCAGTACTTC
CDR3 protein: CASSDFTSGTSAQETQYF

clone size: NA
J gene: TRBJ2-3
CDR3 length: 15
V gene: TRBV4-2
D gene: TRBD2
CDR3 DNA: TGTGCCAGCACCGCGGCGGGAGCGCGCACAGATACGCAGTATTTT
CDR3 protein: CASTAAGARTDTQYF

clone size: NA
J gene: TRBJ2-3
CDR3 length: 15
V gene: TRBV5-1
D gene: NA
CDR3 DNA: TGCGCCAGCAGCTTGGTCGGTCCGGGCACAGATACGCAGTATTTT
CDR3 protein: CASSLVGPGTDTQYF

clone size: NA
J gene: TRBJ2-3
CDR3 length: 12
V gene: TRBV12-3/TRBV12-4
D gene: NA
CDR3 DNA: TGTGCCAGCAGTTTTGCGTCAGATACGCAGTATTTT
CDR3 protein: CASSFASDTQYF

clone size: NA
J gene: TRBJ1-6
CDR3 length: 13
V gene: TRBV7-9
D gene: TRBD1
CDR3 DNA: TGTGCCAGCAGTGGGACAGGAGACTCACCCCTCCACTTT
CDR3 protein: CASSGTGDSPLHF

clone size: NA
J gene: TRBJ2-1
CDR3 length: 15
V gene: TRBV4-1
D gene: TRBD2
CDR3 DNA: TGCGCCAGCAGCCCGACTAGCGGGCAAGGAATGATAGAGTTCTTC
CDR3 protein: CASSPTSGQGMIEFF

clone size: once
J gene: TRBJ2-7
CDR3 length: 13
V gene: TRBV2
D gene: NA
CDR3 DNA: TGTGCCAGCAGTTCAAGAGGGACCAGCGAGCAGTACTTC
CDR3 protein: CASSSRGTSEQYF

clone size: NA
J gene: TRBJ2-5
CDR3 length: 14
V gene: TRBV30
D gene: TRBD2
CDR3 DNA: TGTGCCTGGAGAGCGGGGGGGCCGAAAGAGACCCAGTACTTC
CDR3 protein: CAWRAGGPKETQYF

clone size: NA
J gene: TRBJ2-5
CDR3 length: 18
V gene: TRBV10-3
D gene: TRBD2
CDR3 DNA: TGTGCCATCAGTGAGATGGGTACTAGCGGGAGTCGCGGGGAGACCCAGTACTTC
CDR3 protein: CAISEMGTSGSRGETQYF

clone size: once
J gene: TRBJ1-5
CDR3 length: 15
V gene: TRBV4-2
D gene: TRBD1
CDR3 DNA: TGTGCCAGCAGCCAGGACCCGACAGGGCATCAGCCCCAGCATTTT
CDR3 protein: CASSQDPTGHQPQHF

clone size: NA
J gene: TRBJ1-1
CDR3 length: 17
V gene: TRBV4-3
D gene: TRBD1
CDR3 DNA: TGCGCCAGCAGCCAACCCCTGATGGGACAGGGGAACACTGAAGCTTTCTTT
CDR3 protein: CASSQPLMGQGNTEAFF

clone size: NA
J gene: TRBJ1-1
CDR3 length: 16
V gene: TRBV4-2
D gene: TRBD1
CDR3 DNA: TGTGCCAGCAGCCAATCAGGGGGTCAAGGGAACACTGAAGCTTTCTTT
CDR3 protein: CASSQSGGQGNTEAFF